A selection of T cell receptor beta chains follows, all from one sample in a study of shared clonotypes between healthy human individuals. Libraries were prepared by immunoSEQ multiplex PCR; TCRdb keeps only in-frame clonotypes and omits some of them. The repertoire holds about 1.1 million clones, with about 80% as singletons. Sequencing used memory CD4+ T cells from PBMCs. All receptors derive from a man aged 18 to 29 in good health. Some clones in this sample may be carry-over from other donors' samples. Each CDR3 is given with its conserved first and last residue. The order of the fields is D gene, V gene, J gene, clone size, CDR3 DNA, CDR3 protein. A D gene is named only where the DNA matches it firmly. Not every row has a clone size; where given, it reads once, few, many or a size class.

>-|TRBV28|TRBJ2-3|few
TGTGCCAGCAGTTTACCTAGCACAGATACGCAGTATTTT
CASSLPSTDTQYF
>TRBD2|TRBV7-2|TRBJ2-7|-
TGTGCCAGCAGGCCCGGGACTAGCGTCTACGAGCAGTACTTC
CASRPGTSVYEQYF
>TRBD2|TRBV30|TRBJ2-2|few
TGTGCCTGGACCATGCGGGGGAAACTAGCGGAGCCGCTGAACACCGGGGAGCTGTTTTTT
CAWTMRGKLAEPLNTGELFF
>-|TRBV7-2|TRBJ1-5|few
TGTGCCAGCAGCCCCGAGGGGAGGAATCAGCCCCAGCATTTT
CASSPEGRNQPQHF
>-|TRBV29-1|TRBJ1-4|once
TGCAGCGCTATTCGGGACCAAGCGGGAAAACTGTTTTTT
CSAIRDQAGKLFF
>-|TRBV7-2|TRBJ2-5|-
TGTGCCAGCAGCTTAGATCCAGGGAGGACTGAGACCCAGTACTTC
CASSLDPGRTETQYF
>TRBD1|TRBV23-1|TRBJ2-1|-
TGCGCCAGCAGTCAGAACGGGACAGGGTATTGCAATGAGCAGTTCTTC
CASSQNGTGYCNEQFF
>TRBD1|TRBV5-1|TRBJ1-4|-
TGCGCCAGCAGCTTGGTACAGGGGAGGGAAAAACTGTTTTTT
CASSLVQGREKLFF
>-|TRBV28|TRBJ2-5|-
TGTGCCAGCAGTTTCCCCGGGCGGTGGGAGACCCAGTACTTC
CASSFPGRWETQYF
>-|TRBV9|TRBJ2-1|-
TGTGCCAGCAGCGTAGTTTCCGGGGGCAGCTCCTACAATGAGCAGTTCTTC
CASSVVSGGSSYNEQFF
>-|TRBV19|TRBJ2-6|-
TGTGCCAGTAGTGTCAACCCAGGGACTGGGGCCAACGTCCTGACTTTC
CASSVNPGTGANVLTF
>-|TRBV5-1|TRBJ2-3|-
TGCGCCAGCAGCTTGGACCCTAGGGGCAGGGGCACAGATACGCAGTATTTT
CASSLDPRGRGTDTQYF
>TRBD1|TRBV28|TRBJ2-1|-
TGTGCCAGCAGTTCTCCCGGGGACAGGGGGTACAATGAGCAGTTCTTC
CASSSPGDRGYNEQFF
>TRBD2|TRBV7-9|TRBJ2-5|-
TGTGCCAGCAGTTCCCTCCAGGGGACAACCCAAGCGGGAGGGGGGACCCAGTACTTC
CASSSLQGTTQAGGGTQYF
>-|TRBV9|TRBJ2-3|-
TGTGCCAGCAGCACCAAACGGGGATTTAGCACAGATACGCAGTATTTT
CASSTKRGFSTDTQYF
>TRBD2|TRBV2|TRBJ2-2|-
TGTGCCAGCAGGGGGAGTAGCGGGAACGCCGGGGAGCTGTTTTTT
CASRGSSGNAGELFF
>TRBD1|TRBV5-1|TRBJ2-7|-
TGCGCCAGCAGCCTAGGACAGGGGGCCTACGAGCAGTACTTC
CASSLGQGAYEQYF
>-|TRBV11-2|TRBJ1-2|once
TGTGCCAGCAGCCCCAGTCGCGACTCATACTATGGCTACACCTTC
CASSPSRDSYYGYTF
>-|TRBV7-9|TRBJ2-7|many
TGTGCCAGCAGCTTGGGGGCCCTCGGGACCTACGAGCAGTACTTC
CASSLGALGTYEQYF
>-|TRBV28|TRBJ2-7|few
TGTGCCAGCAAACAGGGTGGATCCTACGAGCAGTACTTC
CASKQGGSYEQYF
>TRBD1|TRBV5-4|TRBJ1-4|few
TGTGCCAGCAGCACGGGACAGGGGAATGAAAAACTGTTTTTT
CASSTGQGNEKLFF
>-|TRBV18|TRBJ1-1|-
TGTGCCAGCTCACCGGCGCCGGGTCGAACTGAAGCTTTCTTT
CASSPAPGRTEAFF
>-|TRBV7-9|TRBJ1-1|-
TGTGCCAGCAGCTTCTCCCGACAGATGAACACTGAAGCTTTCTTT
CASSFSRQMNTEAFF
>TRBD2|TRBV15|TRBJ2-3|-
TGTGCCACCAGCCGACGGACTAGCGGCACAGATACGCAGTATTTT
CATSRRTSGTDTQYF
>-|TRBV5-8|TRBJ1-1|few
TGTGCCAGCAGCCCTTACACTGAAGCTTTCTTT
CASSPYTEAFF
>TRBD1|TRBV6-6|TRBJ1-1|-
TGTGCCAGCAGTCTAAAAAGGACAGGCTCAAACACTGAAGCTTTCTTT
CASSLKRTGSNTEAFF
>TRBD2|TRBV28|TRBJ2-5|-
TGTGCCAGCACACTGGGACTATCCCAAGAGACCCAGTACTTC
CASTLGLSQETQYF
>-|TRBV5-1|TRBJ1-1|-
TGCGCCAGCACCATACAAACAGGATCCACTGAAGCTTTCTTT
CASTIQTGSTEAFF
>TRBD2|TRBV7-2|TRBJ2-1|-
TGTGCCAGCAGTCCCGGACTAGCGGGAGGCAATGAGCAGTTCTTC
CASSPGLAGGNEQFF
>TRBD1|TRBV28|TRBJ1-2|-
TGTGCCAGCAGTTCTACAGGGGGCTCGTCGTATGGCTACACCTTC
CASSSTGGSSYGYTF
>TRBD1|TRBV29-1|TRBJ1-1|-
TGCAGCGGCCACCTTGGGACAGGGGGCACTGAAGCTTTCTTT
CSGHLGTGGTEAFF
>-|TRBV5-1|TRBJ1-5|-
TGCGCCAGCAGCGAACAGGGCGATCGCAATCAGCCCCAGCATTTT
CASSEQGDRNQPQHF
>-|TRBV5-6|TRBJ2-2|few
TGTGCCAGCAGCTTGGGGAACACCGGGGAGCTGTTTTTT
CASSLGNTGELFF
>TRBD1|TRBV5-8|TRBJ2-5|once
TGTGCCAGCAGCTTCGGGACAGGGCGGGAGACCCAGTACTTC
CASSFGTGRETQYF
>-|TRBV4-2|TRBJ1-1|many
TGTGCCAGCAGCCAAACTTTCCCCGGGACGGCGAGCGGGTCCACTGAAGCTTTCTTT
CASSQTFPGTASGSTEAFF
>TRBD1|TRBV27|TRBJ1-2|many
TGTGCCAGCAGTTTGGCCGGACAGGGGGCGGGTGGCTACACCTTC
CASSLAGQGAGGYTF
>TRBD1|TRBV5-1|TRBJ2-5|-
TGCGCCAGCAGCTTGGACAGGGGGAGGCAAGAGACCCAGTACTTC
CASSLDRGRQETQYF
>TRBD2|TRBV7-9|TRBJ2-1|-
TGTGCCAGCAGCTTAAATGGGGGGCTAGCGGGATACAATGAGCAGTTCTTC
CASSLNGGLAGYNEQFF
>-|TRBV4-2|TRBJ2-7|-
TGTGCCAGCAGCCCTAAAGGGACGCGGACTATCTCCTACGAGCAGTACTTC
CASSPKGTRTISYEQYF